Listed below are T cell receptor beta chains from one sample, sequenced in a study of cytomegalovirus exposure and HLA in healthy donors. The table came from immunoSEQ multiplex PCR; TCRdb's copy has only in-frame clones and leaves some out. Of about 180,000 clones in the sample, about four fifths were seen once. Sequencing was performed on PBMCs. The receptors were sampled from a man younger than 35 in good health and CMV-seronegative. The conserved cysteine and the conserved F or W are not part of the CDR3 here.

v_call: TRBV5-1; j_call: TRBJ2-7; cdr3_aa: ASSLGRLGQGRTYEQY
v_call: TRBV9; j_call: TRBJ2-7; cdr3_aa: ASSPRLAGGPDEQY
v_call: TRBV7-9; j_call: TRBJ1-2; cdr3_aa: SSSLEGSGYT
v_call: TRBV7-9; j_call: TRBJ2-7; cdr3_aa: ASSQAETGDVYEQY
v_call: TRBV5-1; j_call: TRBJ2-5; cdr3_aa: ASSAGQQETQY
v_call: TRBV29-1; j_call: TRBJ2-7; cdr3_aa: SVEGGQGDLYEQY
v_call: TRBV13; j_call: TRBJ2-1; cdr3_aa: ASSVWRLAGSNEQF
v_call: TRBV19; j_call: TRBJ2-7; cdr3_aa: ASSPRLGQASYEQY
v_call: TRBV12-5; j_call: TRBJ1-4; cdr3_aa: ASGLFQGGSRIRKLF
v_call: TRBV4-2; j_call: TRBJ2-7; cdr3_aa: ASSQDRDIYEQY
v_call: TRBV6-4; j_call: TRBJ2-1; cdr3_aa: ASSEAGGSYNEQF
v_call: TRBV28; j_call: TRBJ2-5; cdr3_aa: ASATRWEQY
v_call: TRBV14; j_call: TRBJ1-1; cdr3_aa: ASSRLVTAFDTEAF
v_call: TRBV10-3; j_call: TRBJ1-5; cdr3_aa: AISEAPNQPQH
v_call: TRBV11-2; j_call: TRBJ2-5; cdr3_aa: ASSLGAGLGETQY
v_call: TRBV11-2; j_call: TRBJ2-7; cdr3_aa: ASSLVTGVGYEQY
v_call: TRBV5-1; j_call: TRBJ2-2; cdr3_aa: ASSLERRGGLGELF
v_call: TRBV7-9; j_call: TRBJ2-3; cdr3_aa: ASSLAVGLQGRDTQY
v_call: TRBV7-3; j_call: TRBJ2-1; cdr3_aa: ASSLSGTGGYNEQF
v_call: TRBV5-6; j_call: TRBJ2-2; cdr3_aa: ASSLWPRGLETGELF
v_call: TRBV19; j_call: TRBJ1-1; cdr3_aa: ASGLGGANTEAF
v_call: TRBV7-9; j_call: TRBJ2-7; cdr3_aa: ASSRGDREQY
v_call: TRBV6-5; j_call: TRBJ2-7; cdr3_aa: ASSYRGQLPYEQY
v_call: TRBV11-2; j_call: TRBJ1-2; cdr3_aa: ASREGRGRVNYGYT
v_call: TRBV19; j_call: TRBJ2-5; cdr3_aa: ASSTPVHRGGRETQY
v_call: TRBV7-6; j_call: TRBJ1-1; cdr3_aa: ASSLAWDSNEAF
v_call: TRBV6-6; j_call: TRBJ1-5; cdr3_aa: ASSLHRAQPQH
v_call: TRBV30; j_call: TRBJ2-3; cdr3_aa: ASKGESTDTQY
v_call: TRBV5-1; j_call: TRBJ1-4; cdr3_aa: ASSLGTGWNEKLF
v_call: TRBV2; j_call: TRBJ1-2; cdr3_aa: ASGRTHYGYT
v_call: TRBV28; j_call: TRBJ2-7; cdr3_aa: ASSFWLPYEQY
v_call: TRBV27; j_call: TRBJ2-1; cdr3_aa: ASSPGLRMDEQF
v_call: TRBV12-5; j_call: TRBJ1-5; cdr3_aa: ASGLVDPQWTVNQPQH
v_call: TRBV15; j_call: TRBJ2-7; cdr3_aa: ATSRSPSGYNYEQY
v_call: TRBV10-3; j_call: TRBJ2-7; cdr3_aa: AISPGQGSYEQY
v_call: TRBV28; j_call: TRBJ2-2; cdr3_aa: ASSSPPGELF
v_call: TRBV6-5; j_call: TRBJ2-5; cdr3_aa: ASKLSGGVGTQY
v_call: TRBV7-8; j_call: TRBJ2-5; cdr3_aa: ASSFGRGSQQETQY
v_call: TRBV18; j_call: TRBJ1-1; cdr3_aa: ASSPPPSTEAF
v_call: TRBV18; j_call: TRBJ1-1; cdr3_aa: ASSPGQNTEAF
v_call: TRBV11-2; j_call: TRBJ2-1; cdr3_aa: ASSLRRDSYNEQF
v_call: TRBV19; j_call: TRBJ1-1; cdr3_aa: AIRTGDTEAF
v_call: TRBV18; j_call: TRBJ1-2; cdr3_aa: ASSPPQVGYGYT
v_call: TRBV10-3; j_call: TRBJ1-1; cdr3_aa: AIRGGADTEAF
v_call: TRBV9; j_call: TRBJ1-4; cdr3_aa: ASSVGQGVDEKLF
v_call: TRBV6-5; j_call: TRBJ1-2; cdr3_aa: ASSPGTGRHYGYT
v_call: TRBV6-6; j_call: TRBJ2-7; cdr3_aa: ASSQDTLKNEQY
v_call: TRBV6-1; j_call: TRBJ2-7; cdr3_aa: ASSEEGTGGYEQY
v_call: TRBV15; j_call: TRBJ2-5; cdr3_aa: ATSRELLETQY
v_call: TRBV19; j_call: TRBJ1-4; cdr3_aa: ASSIGRTATNEKLF
v_call: TRBV10-3; j_call: TRBJ1-3; cdr3_aa: AIRPGQSPGNTIY
v_call: TRBV19; j_call: TRBJ2-5; cdr3_aa: ASSMGGGRETQY